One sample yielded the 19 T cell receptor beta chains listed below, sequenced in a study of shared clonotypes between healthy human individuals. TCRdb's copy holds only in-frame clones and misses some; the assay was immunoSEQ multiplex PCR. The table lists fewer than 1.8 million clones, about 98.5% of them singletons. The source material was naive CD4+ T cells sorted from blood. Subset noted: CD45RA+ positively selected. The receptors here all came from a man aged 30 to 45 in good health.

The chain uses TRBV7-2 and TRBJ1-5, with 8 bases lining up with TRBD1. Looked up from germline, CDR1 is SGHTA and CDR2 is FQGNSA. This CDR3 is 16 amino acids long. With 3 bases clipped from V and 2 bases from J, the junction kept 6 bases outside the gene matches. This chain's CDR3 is CASSFVPGQGNQPQHF. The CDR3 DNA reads TGTGCCAGCAGCTTCGTCCCGGGACAGGGCAATCAGCCCCAGCATTTT.

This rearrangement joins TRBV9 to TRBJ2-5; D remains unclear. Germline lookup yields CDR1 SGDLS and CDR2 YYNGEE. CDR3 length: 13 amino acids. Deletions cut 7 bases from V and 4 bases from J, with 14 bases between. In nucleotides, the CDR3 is TGTGCCAGCTCCCCAGGTCCCGGAGAGACCCAGTACTTC. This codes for CASSPGPGETQYF.

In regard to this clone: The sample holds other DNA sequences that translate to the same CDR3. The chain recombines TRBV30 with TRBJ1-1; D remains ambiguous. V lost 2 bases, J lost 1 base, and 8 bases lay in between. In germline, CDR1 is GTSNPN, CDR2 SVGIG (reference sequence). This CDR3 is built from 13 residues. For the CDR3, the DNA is TGTGCCTGGAGTCTAGGTGGGAACACTGAAGCTTTCTTT. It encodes CAWSLGGNTEAFF.

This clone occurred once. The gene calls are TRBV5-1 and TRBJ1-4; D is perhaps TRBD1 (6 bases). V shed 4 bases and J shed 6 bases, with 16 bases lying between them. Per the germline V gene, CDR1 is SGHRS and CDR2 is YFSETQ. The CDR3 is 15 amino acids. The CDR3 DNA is TGCGCCAGCAGCGCTGGACAGACTGGGGATGAAAAACTGTTTTTT. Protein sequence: CASSAGQTGDEKLFF.

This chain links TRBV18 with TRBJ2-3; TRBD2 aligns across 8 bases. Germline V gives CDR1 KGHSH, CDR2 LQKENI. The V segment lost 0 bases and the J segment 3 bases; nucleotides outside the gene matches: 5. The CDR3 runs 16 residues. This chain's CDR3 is CASSPPAAGVTDTQYF. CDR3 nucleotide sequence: TGTGCCAGCTCACCACCGGCAGCGGGGGTGACAGATACGCAGTATTTT.

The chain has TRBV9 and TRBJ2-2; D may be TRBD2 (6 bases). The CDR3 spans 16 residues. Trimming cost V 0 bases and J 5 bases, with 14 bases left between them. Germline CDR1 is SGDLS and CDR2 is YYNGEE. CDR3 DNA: TGTGCCAGCAGCGTAGAAACGGGAGCCAGAACCGGGGAGCTGTTTTTT. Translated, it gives CASSVETGARTGELFF. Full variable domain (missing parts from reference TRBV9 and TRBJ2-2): DSGVTQTPKHLITATGQRVTLRCSPRSGDLSVYWYQQSLDQGLQFLIQYYNGEERAKGNILERFSAQQFPDLHSELNLSSLELGDSALYFCASSVETGARTGELFFGEGSRLTVL.

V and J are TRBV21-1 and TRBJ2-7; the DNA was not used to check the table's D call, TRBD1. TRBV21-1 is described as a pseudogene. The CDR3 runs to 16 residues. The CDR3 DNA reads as TGTGCCAGCAGCAAAGTTCAGGGGTTGTTGGCCTACGAGCAGTACTTC. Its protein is CASSKVQGLLAYEQYF.

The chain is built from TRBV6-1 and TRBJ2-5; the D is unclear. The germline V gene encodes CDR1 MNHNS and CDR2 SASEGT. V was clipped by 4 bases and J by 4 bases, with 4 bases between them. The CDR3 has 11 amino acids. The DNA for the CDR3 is TGTGCCAGCAGTGGGGGAGAGACCCAGTACTTC. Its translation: CASSGGETQYF.

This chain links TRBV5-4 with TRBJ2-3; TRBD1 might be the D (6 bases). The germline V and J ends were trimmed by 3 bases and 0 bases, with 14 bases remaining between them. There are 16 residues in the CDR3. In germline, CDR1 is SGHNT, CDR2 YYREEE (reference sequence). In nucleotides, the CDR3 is TGTGCCAGCAGCTCGGTTGGGGGCGCTAGCACAGATACGCAGTATTTT. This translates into CASSSVGGASTDTQYF.

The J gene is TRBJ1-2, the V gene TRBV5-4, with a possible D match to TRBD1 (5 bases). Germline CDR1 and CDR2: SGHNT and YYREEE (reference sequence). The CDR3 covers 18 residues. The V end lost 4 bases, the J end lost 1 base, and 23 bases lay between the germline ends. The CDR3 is CASSRPQQSVGGNYGYTF. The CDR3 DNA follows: TGTGCCAGCAGCAGACCACAGCAAAGCGTGGGGGGTAACTATGGCTACACCTTC.

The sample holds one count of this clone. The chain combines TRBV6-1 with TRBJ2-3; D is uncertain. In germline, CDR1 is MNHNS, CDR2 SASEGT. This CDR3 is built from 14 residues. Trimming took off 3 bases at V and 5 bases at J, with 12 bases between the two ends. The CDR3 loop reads CASSEISMGDTQYF. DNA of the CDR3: TGTGCCAGCAGTGAGATCTCGATGGGAGATACGCAGTATTTT.

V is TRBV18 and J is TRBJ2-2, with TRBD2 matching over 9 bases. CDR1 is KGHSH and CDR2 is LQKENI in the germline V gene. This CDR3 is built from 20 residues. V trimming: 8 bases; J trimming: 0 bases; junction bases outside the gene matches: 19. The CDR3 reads CASSRYSQRTSAANTGELFF. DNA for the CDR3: TGTGCCAGCAGCCGTTACTCACAACGGACTAGCGCAGCGAACACCGGGGAGCTGTTTTTT.

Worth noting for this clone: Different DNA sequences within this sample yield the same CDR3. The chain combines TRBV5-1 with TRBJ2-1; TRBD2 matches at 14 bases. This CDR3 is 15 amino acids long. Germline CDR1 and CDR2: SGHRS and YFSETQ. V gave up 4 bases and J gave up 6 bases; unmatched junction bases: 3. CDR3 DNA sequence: TGCGCCAGCAGCCCAGGACTAGCGGGGGGCAATGAGCAGTTCTTC. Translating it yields CASSPGLAGGNEQFF.

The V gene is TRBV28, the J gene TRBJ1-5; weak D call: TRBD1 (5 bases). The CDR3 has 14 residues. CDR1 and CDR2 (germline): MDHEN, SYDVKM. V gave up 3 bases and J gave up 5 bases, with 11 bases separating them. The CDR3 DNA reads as TGTGCCAGCAGTTTTGCGGGACTCCATCAGCCCCAGCATTTT. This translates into CASSFAGLHQPQHF.

Written as DNA, the CDR3 is TGTGCCAGCAGAACGACCGGGGCCCAAGAGACCCAGTACTTC. This gives the protein CASRTTGAQETQYF. The chain carries TRBV7-9 and TRBJ2-5; D assignment may be TRBD1 or TRBD2 (5 bases each). The CDR3 runs 14 residues. The germline gives CDR1 SEHNR, CDR2 FQNEAQ (reference sequence). V gave up 6 bases and J gave up 1 base, with 12 bases separating them.

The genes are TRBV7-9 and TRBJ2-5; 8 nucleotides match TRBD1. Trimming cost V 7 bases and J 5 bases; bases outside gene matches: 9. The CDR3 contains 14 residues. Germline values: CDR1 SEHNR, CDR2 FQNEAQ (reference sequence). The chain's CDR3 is CASTSTGVRETQYF. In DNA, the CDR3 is TGTGCCAGCACCTCGACAGGGGTTCGGGAGACCCAGTACTTC.

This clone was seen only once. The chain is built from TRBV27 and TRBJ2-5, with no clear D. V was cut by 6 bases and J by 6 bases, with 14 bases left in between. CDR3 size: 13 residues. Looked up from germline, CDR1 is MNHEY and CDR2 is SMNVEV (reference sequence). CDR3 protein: CASSNGPLKTQYF. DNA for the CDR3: TGTGCCAGCAGCAACGGGCCTTTAAAGACCCAGTACTTC.

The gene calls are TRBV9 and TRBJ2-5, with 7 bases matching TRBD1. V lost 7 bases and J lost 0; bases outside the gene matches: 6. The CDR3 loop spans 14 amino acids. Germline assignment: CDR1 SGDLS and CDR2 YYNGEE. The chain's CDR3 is CASSPGTDQETQYF. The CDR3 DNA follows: TGTGCCAGCTCCCCAGGGACAGACCAAGAGACCCAGTACTTC.

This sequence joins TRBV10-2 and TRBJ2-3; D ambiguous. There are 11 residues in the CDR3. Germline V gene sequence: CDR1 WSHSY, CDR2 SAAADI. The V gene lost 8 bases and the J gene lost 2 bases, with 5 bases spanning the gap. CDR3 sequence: CASQYTDTQYF. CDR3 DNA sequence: TGCGCCAGCCAGTACACAGATACGCAGTATTTT.